This T cell receptor (beta chain) was captured in a study of blood T cell repertoires in COVID-19. Libraries were prepared by immunoSEQ multiplex PCR; TCRdb keeps only in-frame clonotypes and omits some of them. Of 200,000 or so clones listed, approximately 82% were seen once; the top ten hold 6.9%. This clone came up a few times. Trimming left V 5 bases short and J 2 bases short, with 12 bases between. This CDR3 comprises 14 residues. CDR1 SGHVS and CDR2 FQNEAQ come from the germline V gene. This clonotype originated in a human donor with acute or convalescent COVID-19. The donor label of this sample is uncertain. The sequenced sample consisted of peripheral blood. The rearrangement links TRBV7-8 to TRBJ1-2; TRBD1 might be the D (6 bases). CDR3 residues: CASSLRTANYGYTF. The CDR3 DNA is TGTGCCAGCAGCCTTCGGACAGCAAACTATGGCTACACCTTC.